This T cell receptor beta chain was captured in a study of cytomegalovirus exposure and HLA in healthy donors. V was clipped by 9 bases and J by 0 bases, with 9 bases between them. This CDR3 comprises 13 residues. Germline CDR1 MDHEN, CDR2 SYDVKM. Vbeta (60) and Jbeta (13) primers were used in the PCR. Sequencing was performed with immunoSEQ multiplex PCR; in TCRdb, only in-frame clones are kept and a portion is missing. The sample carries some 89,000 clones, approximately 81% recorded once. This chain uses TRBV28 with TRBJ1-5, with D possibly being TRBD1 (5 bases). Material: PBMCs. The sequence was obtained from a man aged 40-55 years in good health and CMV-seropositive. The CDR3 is CASMTVSNQPQHF. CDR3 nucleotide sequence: TGTGCCAGTATGACAGTTAGCAATCAGCCCCAGCATTTT.